Sample share makes the clone carrying this T cell receptor (beta chain) medium-sized (0.01 to 0.1%). Its specificity is not known. One junction end disagrees with the germline gene, perhaps due to a read error. The sample belongs to a study of CD8+CD57+ T cells in acquired aplastic anemia. The wider study: Sorted CD4+ and CD8+ cells yielded approximately 3.4 ug of DNA on average.

The CDR3 loop spans 15 amino acids. Germline assignment: CDR1 SEHNR and CDR2 FQNEAQ (reference sequence). Genomic DNA served as template for TCR beta VDJ and CDR3 profiling. Using its own MiXCR run on the reads, TCRdb lists one record per CDR3 protein. The sample contains approximately 200,000 distinct CDR3 sequences, around 50% of which appear only once. Whole-study results and caveats: Any difference that existed in CD8+ Simpson's diversity between patients and controls was not significant. In common between the patients and the controls were approximately 28 CD8+ CDR3 sequences.

Sequencing involved patients with CD8+CD57+ cell expansion previously shown by flow cytometry. All patients had severe acquired aplastic anemia. The TCR sequence derives from a human donor with aplastic anemia. The chain has TRBV7-9 and TRBJ1-6; D is possibly TRBD1 (5 bases). Sequenced: sorted CD4+, CD8+, or CD8+CD57+ T cells (not recorded which) from PBMCs. CDR3 protein: CASSLGRLRASRFLF. In nucleotides, the CDR3 is TGTGCCAGCAGCTTAGGTCGACTCAGGGCCTCTCGCTTCCTTTTT.